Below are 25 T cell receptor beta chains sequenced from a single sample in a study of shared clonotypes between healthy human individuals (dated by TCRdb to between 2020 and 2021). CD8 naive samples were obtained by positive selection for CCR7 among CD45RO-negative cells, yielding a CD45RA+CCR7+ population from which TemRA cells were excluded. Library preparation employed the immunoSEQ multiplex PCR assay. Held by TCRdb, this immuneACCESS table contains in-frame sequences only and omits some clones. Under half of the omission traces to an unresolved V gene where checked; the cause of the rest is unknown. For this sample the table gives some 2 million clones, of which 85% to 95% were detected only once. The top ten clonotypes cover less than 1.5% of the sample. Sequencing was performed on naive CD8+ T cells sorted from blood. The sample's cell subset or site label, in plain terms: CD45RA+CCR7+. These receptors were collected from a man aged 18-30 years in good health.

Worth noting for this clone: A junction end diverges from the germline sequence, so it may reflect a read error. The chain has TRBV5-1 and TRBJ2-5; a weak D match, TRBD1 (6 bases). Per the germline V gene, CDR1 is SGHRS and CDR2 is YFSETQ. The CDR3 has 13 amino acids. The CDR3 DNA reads TGCGCCAGCAGTTTGGACAGCCAAGAGACCCAGTACTTC. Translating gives CASSLDSQETQYF.

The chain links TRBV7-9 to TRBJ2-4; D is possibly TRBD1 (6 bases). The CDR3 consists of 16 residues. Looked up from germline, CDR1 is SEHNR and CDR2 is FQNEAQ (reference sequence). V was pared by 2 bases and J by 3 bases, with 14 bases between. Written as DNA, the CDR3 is TGTGCCAGCAGCTTAAGGGCCCAGGGGTACAAAAACATTCAGTACTTC. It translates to CASSLRAQGYKNIQYF.

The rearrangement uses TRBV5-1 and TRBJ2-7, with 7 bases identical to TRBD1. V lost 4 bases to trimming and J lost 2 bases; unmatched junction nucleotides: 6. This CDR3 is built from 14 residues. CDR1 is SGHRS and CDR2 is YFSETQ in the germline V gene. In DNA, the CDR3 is TGCGCCAGCAGCCCCCTTGACAGGGCCTACGAGCAGTACTTC. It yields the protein CASSPLDRAYEQYF.

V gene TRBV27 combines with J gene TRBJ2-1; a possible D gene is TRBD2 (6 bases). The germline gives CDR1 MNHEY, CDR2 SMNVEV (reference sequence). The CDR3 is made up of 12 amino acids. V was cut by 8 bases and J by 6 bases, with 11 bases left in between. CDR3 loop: CASQLASNEQFF. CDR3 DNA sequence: TGTGCCAGCCAACTAGCCAGCAATGAGCAGTTCTTC.

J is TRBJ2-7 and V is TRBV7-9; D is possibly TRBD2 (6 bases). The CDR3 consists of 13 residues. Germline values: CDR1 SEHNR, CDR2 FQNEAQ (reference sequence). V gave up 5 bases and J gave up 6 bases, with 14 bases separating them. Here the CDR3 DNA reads TGTGCCAGCAGCCCCCCGTTGGGGGGCGAGCAGTACTTC. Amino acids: CASSPPLGGEQYF.

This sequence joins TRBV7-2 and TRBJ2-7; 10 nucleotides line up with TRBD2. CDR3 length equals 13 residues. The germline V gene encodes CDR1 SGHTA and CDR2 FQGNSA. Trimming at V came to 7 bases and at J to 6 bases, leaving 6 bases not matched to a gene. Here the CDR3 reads CASNVLAGVEQYF. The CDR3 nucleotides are TGTGCCAGCAACGTTCTAGCGGGAGTCGAGCAGTACTTC.

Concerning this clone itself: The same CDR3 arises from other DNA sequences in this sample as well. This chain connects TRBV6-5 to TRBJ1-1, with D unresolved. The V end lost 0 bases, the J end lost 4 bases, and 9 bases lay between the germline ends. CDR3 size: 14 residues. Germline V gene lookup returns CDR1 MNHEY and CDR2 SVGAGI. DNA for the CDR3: TGTGCCAGCAGTTACTCGGAAGGCCGCACTGAAGCTTTCTTT. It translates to CASSYSEGRTEAFF.

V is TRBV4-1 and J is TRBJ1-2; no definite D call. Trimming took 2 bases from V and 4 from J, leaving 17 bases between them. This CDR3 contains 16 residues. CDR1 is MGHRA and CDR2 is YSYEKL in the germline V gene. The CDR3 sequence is CASSQTDTLSIYGYTF. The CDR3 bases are TGCGCCAGCAGCCAAACCGACACCCTATCGATCTATGGCTACACCTTC.

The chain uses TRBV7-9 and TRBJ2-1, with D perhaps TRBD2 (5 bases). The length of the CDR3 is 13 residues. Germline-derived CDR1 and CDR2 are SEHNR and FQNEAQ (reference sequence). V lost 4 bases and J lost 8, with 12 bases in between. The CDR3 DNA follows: TGTGCCAGCAGCTCAGGACTGGGCGATGAGCAGTTCTTC. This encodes CASSSGLGDEQFF. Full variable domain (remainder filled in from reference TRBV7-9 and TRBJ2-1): DTGVSQNPRHKITKRGQNVTFRCDPISEHNRLYWYRQTLGQGPEFLTYFQNEAQLEKSRLLSDRFSAERPKGSFSTLEIQRTEQGDSAMYLCASSSGLGDEQFFGPGTRLTVL.

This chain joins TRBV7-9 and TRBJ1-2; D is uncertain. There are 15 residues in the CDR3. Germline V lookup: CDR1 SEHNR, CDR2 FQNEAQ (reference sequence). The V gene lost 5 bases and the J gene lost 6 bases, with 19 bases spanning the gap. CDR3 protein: CASSPILFWEHGYTF. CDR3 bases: TGTGCCAGCAGCCCGATCCTCTTCTGGGAACATGGCTACACCTTC.

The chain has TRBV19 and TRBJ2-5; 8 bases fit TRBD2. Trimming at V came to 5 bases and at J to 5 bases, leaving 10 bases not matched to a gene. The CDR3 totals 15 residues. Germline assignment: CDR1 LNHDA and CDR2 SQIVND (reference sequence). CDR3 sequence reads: CASSGSGGHMETQYF. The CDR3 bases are TGTGCCAGTAGTGGAAGCGGGGGCCATATGGAGACCCAGTACTTC.

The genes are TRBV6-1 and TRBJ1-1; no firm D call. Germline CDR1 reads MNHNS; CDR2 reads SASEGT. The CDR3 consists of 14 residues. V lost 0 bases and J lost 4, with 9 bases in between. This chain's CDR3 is CASSEASEGTEAFF. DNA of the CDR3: TGTGCCAGCAGTGAAGCGTCTGAGGGCACTGAAGCTTTCTTT.

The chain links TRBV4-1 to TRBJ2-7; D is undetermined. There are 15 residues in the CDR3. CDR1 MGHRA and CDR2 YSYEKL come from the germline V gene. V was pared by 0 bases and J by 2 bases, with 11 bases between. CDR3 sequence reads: CASSQDRGGTYEQYF. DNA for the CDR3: TGCGCCAGCAGCCAAGATCGTGGTGGAACCTACGAGCAGTACTTC.

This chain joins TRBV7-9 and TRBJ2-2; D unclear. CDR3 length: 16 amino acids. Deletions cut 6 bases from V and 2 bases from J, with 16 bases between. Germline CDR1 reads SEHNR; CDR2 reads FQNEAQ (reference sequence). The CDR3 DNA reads TGTGCCAGCAGGCTTGGGTGGGAAGTAAACACCGGGGAGCTGTTTTTT. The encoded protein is CASRLGWEVNTGELFF.

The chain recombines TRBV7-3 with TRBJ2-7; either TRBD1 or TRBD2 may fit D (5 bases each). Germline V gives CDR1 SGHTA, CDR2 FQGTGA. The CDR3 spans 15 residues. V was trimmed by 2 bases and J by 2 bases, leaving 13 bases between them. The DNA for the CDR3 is TGTGCCAGCAGCTTAGATGTCGGGGCCGCCTACGAGCAGTACTTC. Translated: CASSLDVGAAYEQYF.

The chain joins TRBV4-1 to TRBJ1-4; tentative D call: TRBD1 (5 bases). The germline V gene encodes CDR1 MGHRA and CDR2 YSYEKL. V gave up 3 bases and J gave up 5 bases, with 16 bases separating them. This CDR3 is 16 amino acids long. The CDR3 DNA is TGCGCCAGCAGCCACGTACCGGGACGGAAAAATGAAAAACTGTTTTTT. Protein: CASSHVPGRKNEKLFF.

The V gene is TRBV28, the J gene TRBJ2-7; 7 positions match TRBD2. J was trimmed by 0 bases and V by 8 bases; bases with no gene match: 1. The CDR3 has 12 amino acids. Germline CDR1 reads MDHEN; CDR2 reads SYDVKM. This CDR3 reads CASGEGSYEQYF. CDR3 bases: TGTGCCAGCGGGGAGGGCTCCTACGAGCAGTACTTC.

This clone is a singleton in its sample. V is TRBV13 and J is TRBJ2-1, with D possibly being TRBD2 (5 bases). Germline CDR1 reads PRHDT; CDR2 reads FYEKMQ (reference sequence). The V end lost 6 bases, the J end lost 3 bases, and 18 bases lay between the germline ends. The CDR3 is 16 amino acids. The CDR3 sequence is CASSPSAGSLYNEQFF. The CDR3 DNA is TGTGCCAGCAGTCCCTCGGCGGGCAGCCTCTACAATGAGCAGTTCTTC.

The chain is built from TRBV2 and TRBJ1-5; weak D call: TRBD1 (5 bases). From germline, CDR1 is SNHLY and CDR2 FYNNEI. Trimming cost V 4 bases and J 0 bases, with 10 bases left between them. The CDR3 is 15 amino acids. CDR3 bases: TGTGCCAGCAGTGCCACAGGTTATAGCAATCAGCCCCAGCATTTT. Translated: CASSATGYSNQPQHF.

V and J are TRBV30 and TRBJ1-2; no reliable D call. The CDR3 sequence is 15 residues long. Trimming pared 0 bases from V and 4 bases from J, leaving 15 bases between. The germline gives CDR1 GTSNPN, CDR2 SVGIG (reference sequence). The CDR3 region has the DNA TGTGCCTGGAGTGTTACGGACGCCGATTTCTATGGCTACACCTTC. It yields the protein CAWSVTDADFYGYTF.

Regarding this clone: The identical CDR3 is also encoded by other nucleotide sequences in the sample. The CDR3 sequence: CASSILAGATYEQYF. The CDR3, as DNA: TGTGCCAGTAGTATCCTAGCAGGGGCCACCTACGAGCAGTACTTC. The V and J genes are TRBV19 and TRBJ2-7; D is perhaps TRBD1 (6 bases). This CDR3 comprises 15 residues. Germline V CDR1 and CDR2: LNHDA, SQIVND (reference sequence). Trimming stripped 3 bases from V and 2 bases from J, with 14 bases between.

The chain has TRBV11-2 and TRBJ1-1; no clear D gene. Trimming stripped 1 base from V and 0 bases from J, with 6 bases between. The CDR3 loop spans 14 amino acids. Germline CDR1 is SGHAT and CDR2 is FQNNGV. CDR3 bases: TGTGCCAGCAGCTTAGGGACGGTGAACACTGAAGCTTTCTTT. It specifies CASSLGTVNTEAFF.

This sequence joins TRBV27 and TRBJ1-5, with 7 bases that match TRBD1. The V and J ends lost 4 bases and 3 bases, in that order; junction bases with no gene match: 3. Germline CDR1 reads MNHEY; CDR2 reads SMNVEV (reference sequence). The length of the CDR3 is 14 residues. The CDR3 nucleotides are TGTGCCAGCAGTTCGACAGGGTACAATCAGCCCCAGCATTTT. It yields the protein CASSSTGYNQPQHF.

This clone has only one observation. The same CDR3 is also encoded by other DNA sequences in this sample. CDR3 DNA sequence: TGTGCCAGCTCCCCGGGGGGCACAGATACGCAGTATTTT. Its protein is CASSPGGTDTQYF. V usage is TRBV27 and J usage is TRBJ2-3, with a possible D match to TRBD2 (6 bases). Germline V gives CDR1 MNHEY, CDR2 SMNVEV (reference sequence). V lost 8 bases and J lost 1, with 10 bases in between. The CDR3 runs 13 residues.

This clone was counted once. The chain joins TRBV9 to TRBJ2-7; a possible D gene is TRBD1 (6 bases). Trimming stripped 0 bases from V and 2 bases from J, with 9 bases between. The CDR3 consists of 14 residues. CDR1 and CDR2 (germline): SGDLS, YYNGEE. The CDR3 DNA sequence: TGTGCCAGCAGCGTAGTGGACAGCACCTACGAGCAGTACTTC. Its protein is CASSVVDSTYEQYF.